Following are 31 T cell receptor beta chains from one sample sequenced in a study of response to subunit inactivated influenza vaccine. TCRdb processed the RT-PCR reads anew with MiXCR; each CDR3 protein has one entry. The sample has a few hundred thousand distinct CDR3 sequences, 14% seen once; the top ten hold approximately 12%. Sample: PBMCs from blood, taken 11 to 12 days after vaccination. The receptors originated from a man over 45 who received an inactivated influenza vaccine.

This clonotype was recorded many times. The chain joins TRBV3-1 to TRBJ2-2, with TRBD2 as a possible D gene (5 bases). This CDR3 is built from 15 residues. CDR1 and CDR2 from the germline V gene are LGHDT and YNNKEL (reference sequence). V shed 0 bases and J shed 5 bases, with 10 bases lying between them. The CDR3 bases are TGTGCCAGCAGCCAAGACCCCGGACTGACCGGGGAGCTGTTTTTT. The encoded protein is CASSQDPGLTGELFF. Looking up the rest from reference TRBV3-1 and TRBJ2-2 gives the full variable domain: DTAVSQTPKYLVTQMGNDKSIKCEQNLGHDTMYWYKQDSKKFLKIMFSYNNKELIINETVPNRFSPKSPDKAHLNLHINSLELGDSAVYFCASSQDPGLTGELFFGEGSRLTVL.

In its sample, this clonotype was seen once. As DNA, the CDR3 is TGTGCCAGTAGTATAGCGGAGGGGGGCTACCGACAGCCCCAGCATTTT. The encoded protein is CASSIAEGGYRQPQHF. This chain joins TRBV19 and TRBJ1-5, with TRBD1 as a possible D gene (6 bases). There are 16 residues in the CDR3. CDR1 and CDR2 from the germline V gene are LNHDA and SQIVND (reference sequence). Trimming removed 1 base at V and 7 bases at J, with 17 bases between. The full variable domain, completed using reference TRBV19 and TRBJ1-5, is DGGITQSPKYLFRKEGQNVTLSCEQNLNHDAMYWYRQDPGQGLRLIYYSQIVNDFQKGDIAEGYSVSREKKESFPLTVTSAQKNPTAFYLCASSIAEGGYRQPQHFGDGTRLSIL.

This chain connects TRBV11-3 to TRBJ2-1; maybe TRBD1 (9 bases). V lost 4 bases, J lost 5 bases, and 18 bases lay in between. The CDR3 sequence is 16 residues long. CDR1 SGHNT and CDR2 YENEEA come from the germline V gene. Here the CDR3 reads CASSSGGTGTHNEQFF. Here the CDR3 DNA reads TGTGCCAGCAGCTCGGGGGGGACAGGGACCCACAATGAGCAGTTCTTC.

CDR3 DNA: TGTGCCATCAGTGCATGGGGGCATCAAGGTGGGGCCAACGTCCTGACTTTC. Encoded protein: CAISAWGHQGGANVLTF. The gene calls are TRBV10-3 and TRBJ2-6; weak D call: TRBD1 (6 bases). V was cut by 4 bases and J by 3 bases, with 16 bases left in between. The CDR3 extends over 17 amino acids. CDR1 is ENHRY, CDR2 SYGVKD, per germline.

CDR3 DNA: TGCAGCGTTGGGCACGGCGGGACCCAGTACTTC. Its protein is CSVGHGGTQYF. The chain uses TRBV29-1 and TRBJ2-5; no reliable D call. The CDR3 is 11 residues long. Trimming took 4 bases from V and 7 from J, leaving 10 bases between them. CDR1 and CDR2 (germline): SQVTM, ANQGSEA.

The genes are TRBV5-1 and TRBJ2-1, with D maybe TRBD2 (5 bases). Trimming removed 0 bases at V and 5 bases at J, with 9 bases between. This CDR3 has 14 amino acids. Germline V CDR1 and CDR2: SGHRS, YFSETQ. In DNA, the CDR3 is TGCGCCAGCAGCTTGGAGAGGGCCCACAATGAGCAGTTCTTC. This codes for CASSLERAHNEQFF.

This clonotype has more than one count but fewer than ten. The chain employs TRBV15 and TRBJ2-5; D tentatively reads TRBD1 or TRBD2 (5 bases each). Looked up from germline, CDR1 is LNHNV and CDR2 is YYDKDF (reference sequence). V was pared by 6 bases and J by 5 bases, with 19 bases between. The CDR3 runs 15 residues. This chain's CDR3 is CATRPRGWGTETQYF. In DNA, the CDR3 is TGTGCCACCAGACCGAGAGGGTGGGGGACGGAGACCCAGTACTTC. The full variable domain, in which reference TRBV15 and TRBJ2-5 provide the parts outside the CDR3, is DAMVIQNPRYQVTQFGKPVTLSCSQTLNHNVMYWYQQKSSQAPKLLFHYYDKDFNNEADTPDNFQSRRPNTSFCFLDIRSPGLGDTAMYLCATRPRGWGTETQYFGPGTRLLVL.

This clonotype was seen a few times. The chain links TRBV7-9 to TRBJ1-1, with 7 nucleotides matching TRBD1. The CDR3 consists of 16 residues. V trimming: 5 bases; J trimming: 0 bases; junction bases outside the gene matches: 9. Germline values: CDR1 SEHNR, CDR2 FQNEAQ (reference sequence). CDR3 nucleotide sequence: TGTGCCAGCAGCGTTCCGGGACAGAACATGAACACTGAAGCTTTCTTT. This codes for CASSVPGQNMNTEAFF. Looking up the rest from reference TRBV7-9 and TRBJ1-1 gives the full variable domain: DTGVSQNPRHKITKRGQNVTFRCDPISEHNRLYWYRQTLGQGPEFLTYFQNEAQLEKSRLLSDRFSAERPKGSFSTLEIQRTEQGDSAMYLCASSVPGQNMNTEAFFGQGTRLTVV.

This clonotype was observed a few times. The rearrangement links TRBV6-1 to TRBJ2-2; 8 bases are shared with TRBD2. Trimming cost V 6 bases and J 9 bases; bases outside gene matches: 6. The CDR3 length is 13 residues. Germline CDR1 is MNHNS and CDR2 is SASEGT. This CDR3 is CASRLIAGWELFF. In DNA, the CDR3 is TGTGCCAGCAGACTTATAGCGGGGTGGGAGCTGTTTTTT.

This clonotype has a handful of counts. The rearrangement joins TRBV6-2 or TRBV6-3 to TRBJ1-3; maybe TRBD1 (6 bases). The CDR3 has 18 residues. The V gene's germline CDR1 is MNHEY and CDR2 SVGEGT. V dropped 0 bases and J dropped 0 bases, with 15 bases sitting between them. CDR3 in DNA: TGTGCCAGCAGTTACTCGATGGCAACAGGGCGCTCTGGAAACACCATATATTTT. It specifies CASSYSMATGRSGNTIYF.

This clonotype was counted between two and nine times. The J gene is TRBJ1-6, the V gene TRBV3-1; a weak D match, TRBD1 (6 bases). V lost 4 bases, J lost 4 bases, and 17 bases lay in between. This CDR3 region has 17 residues. Germline CDR1 LGHDT, CDR2 YNNKEL (reference sequence). The CDR3 loop reads CASSRDRLPIYNSPLHF. DNA for the CDR3: TGTGCCAGCAGCCGCGACAGGTTGCCAATATATAATTCACCCCTCCACTTT.

This clonotype occurred a few times. The J gene is TRBJ1-1, the V gene TRBV5-6; D call uncertain. V was shortened by 1 base and J by 12 bases, with 10 bases between the two germline ends. The CDR3 spans 11 residues. Germline V gene lookup returns CDR1 SGHDT and CDR2 YYEEEE. The CDR3 sequence: CASSLRRSTFF. CDR3 in DNA: TGTGCCAGCAGCTTGCGGCGGAGTACTTTCTTT.

This clonotype was observed at least ten times. This CDR3 is CSVGAGTGDYNEQFF. CDR3 bases: TGCAGCGTTGGGGCCGGGACAGGAGACTACAATGAGCAGTTCTTC. The rearrangement joins TRBV29-1 to TRBJ2-1; 8 bases line up with TRBD1. Per germline, CDR1 SQVTM and CDR2 ANQGSEA. The junction had 8 bases not matched to a gene; V was cut back by 4 bases and J by 3 bases. This CDR3 is built from 15 residues.

The chain uses TRBV12-3 or TRBV12-4 and TRBJ2-3; D ambiguous. V dropped 6 bases and J dropped 7 bases, with 11 bases sitting between them. The CDR3 spans 12 residues. In nucleotides, the CDR3 is TGTGCCAGCAGCCAGACCGGAAATACGCAGTATTTT. It is translated as CASSQTGNTQYF.

This clonotype was found once. The chain joins TRBV12-3 or TRBV12-4 to TRBJ1-1, with D perhaps TRBD1 (6 bases). CDR3 size: 15 residues. V lost 1 base and J lost 3, with 12 bases in between. CDR3 sequence: CASSLGGGADTEAFF. CDR3 DNA sequence: TGTGCCAGCAGTTTAGGGGGGGGGGCAGACACTGAAGCTTTCTTT.

The chain recombines TRBV27 with TRBJ2-3; 10 bases are shared with TRBD2. Per germline, CDR1 MNHEY and CDR2 SMNVEV (reference sequence). This CDR3 has 14 amino acids. The trim removed 6 bases at V and 4 bases at J, leaving 4 bases unmatched. CDR3: CASRPGLASDTQYF. CDR3 sequence (DNA): TGTGCCAGCAGACCGGGACTAGCGTCAGATACGCAGTATTTT.

This clonotype was seen more than once but under ten times. The CDR3 here is CASSRLPLDLNSPLHF. The CDR3 bases are TGCGCCAGCAGCCGCCTACCATTGGACTTGAATTCACCCCTCCACTTT. The V and J genes are TRBV4-1 and TRBJ1-6; D unclear. Looked up from germline, CDR1 is MGHRA and CDR2 is YSYEKL. V lost 4 bases to trimming and J lost 7 bases, with 17 bases between them. This CDR3 has 16 residues.

The table lists this clonotype with a count of one. The chain carries TRBV6-1 and TRBJ1-5; no definite D call. The CDR3 covers 18 residues. The germline gives CDR1 MNHNS, CDR2 SASEGT. Deletions cut 5 bases from V and 4 bases from J, with 24 bases between. In nucleotides, the CDR3 is TGTGCCAGCAGTCCAGCGCCGTGGACCTCTCAGTGGAATCAGCCCCAGCATTTT. It codes for CASSPAPWTSQWNQPQHF.

V and J are TRBV7-2 and TRBJ2-7; 7 positions match TRBD2. CDR3 length: 14 residues. Per germline, CDR1 SGHTA and CDR2 FQGNSA. Losses at the gene ends were 5 bases for V and 0 bases for J; bases not matched to a gene: 4. This CDR3 reads CASSATSVSYEQYF. The CDR3 DNA reads TGTGCCAGCAGCGCAACTAGCGTCTCCTACGAGCAGTACTTC.

This chain connects TRBV2 to TRBJ2-2; the D is unclear. Germline CDR1 SNHLY, CDR2 FYNNEI. The CDR3 covers 15 residues. V lost 2 bases and J lost 2, with 9 bases in between. CDR3 sequence (DNA): TGTGCCAGCAGTGAACTGGGGTTAAACACCGGGGAGCTGTTTTTT. Translation gives CASSELGLNTGELFF.

This clonotype was detected a few times. The chain uses TRBV18 and TRBJ2-7; 9 positions agree with TRBD1. The CDR3 has 16 amino acids. CDR1 is KGHSH and CDR2 is LQKENI in the germline V gene. V lost 0 bases to trimming and J lost 1 base; unmatched junction nucleotides: 4. The CDR3 nucleotides read TGTGCCAGCTCACCACCGCTCGGACAGGGGTCCTACGAGCAGTACTTC. Translating gives CASSPPLGQGSYEQYF.

Only a few counts were recorded for this clonotype. V gene TRBV12-3 or TRBV12-4 combines with J gene TRBJ1-2; D ambiguous. Trimming took off 2 bases at V and 1 base at J, with 5 bases between the two ends. This CDR3 contains 13 residues. CDR3 DNA: TGTGCCAGCAGTTTAAGTCATAACTATGGCTACACCTTC. The encoded protein is CASSLSHNYGYTF.

The chain uses TRBV6-1 and TRBJ1-4; tentative D call: TRBD1 (5 bases). Between the trimmed V and J ends, which lost 7 bases and 7 bases, there was a span of 16 bases. The CDR3 runs 14 residues. Per the germline V gene, CDR1 is MNHNS and CDR2 is SASEGT. The CDR3, as DNA: TGTGCCAGCACCTTGGACGGGGGAGCTGAAAAACTGTTTTTT. Its protein product is CASTLDGGAEKLFF.

This clonotype was observed a few times. This sequence joins TRBV7-9 and TRBJ2-7, with TRBD1 matching over 8 bases. The CDR3 runs to 15 residues. CDR1 and CDR2 (germline): SEHNR, FQNEAQ (reference sequence). The V and J ends lost 5 bases and 2 bases, in that order; junction bases with no gene match: 8. CDR3 loop: CASSPGQGWTYEQYF. The CDR3 DNA follows: TGTGCCAGCAGCCCCGGACAGGGATGGACCTACGAGCAGTACTTC.

DNA of the CDR3: TGTGCCAGCAGACCTCTTCCGGGACAGGGCGAGACCCAGTACTTC. As protein: CASRPLPGQGETQYF. The J gene is TRBJ2-5, the V gene TRBV6-2 or TRBV6-3, with 9 bases fitting TRBD1. CDR3 length equals 15 residues. CDR1 and CDR2 (germline): MNHEY, SVGEGT. With 6 bases clipped from V and 5 bases from J, the junction kept 10 bases outside the gene matches.

V is TRBV12-3 or TRBV12-4 and J is TRBJ2-1; weak D call: TRBD2 (6 bases). This CDR3 is built from 15 residues. V was pared by 3 bases and J by 1 base, with 10 bases between. The CDR3 region is CASSFMGGSYNEQFF. In DNA, the CDR3 is TGTGCCAGCAGTTTCATGGGGGGTTCCTACAATGAGCAGTTCTTC.

This sequence joins TRBV5-1 and TRBJ2-2; D gene ambiguous. V was cut by 4 bases and J by 1 base, with 11 bases left in between. This CDR3 contains 15 residues. Germline CDR1 SGHRS, CDR2 YFSETQ. The CDR3 region has the DNA TGCGCCAGCAGCGAAAGGACGGGGAACACCGGGGAGCTGTTTTTT. It translates to CASSERTGNTGELFF. Drawing the rest from reference TRBV5-1 and TRBJ2-2, the complete variable domain is KAGVTQTPRYLIKTRGQQVTLSCSPISGHRSVSWYQQTPGQGLQFLFEYFSETQRNKGNFPGRFSGRQFSNSRSEMNVSTLELGDSALYLCASSERTGNTGELFFGEGSRLTVL.

This clonotype has a handful of counts. This chain joins TRBV28 and TRBJ2-7; 7 bases line up with TRBD2. From germline, CDR1 is MDHEN and CDR2 SYDVKM. Losses at the gene ends were 3 bases for V and 2 bases for J; bases not matched to a gene: 4. The CDR3 has 14 amino acids. The CDR3, as DNA: TGTGCCAGCAGTTTCTACGGGAGGACCTACGAGCAGTACTTC. Protein: CASSFYGRTYEQYF.

On this clonotype itself: Being one base from a much bigger clone, this may be a read error. The chain joins TRBV16 to TRBJ2-2; perhaps TRBD1 as D (6 bases). Per germline, CDR1 KGHSY and CDR2 FQNENV. This CDR3 contains 14 residues. V was clipped by 7 bases and J by 4 bases, with 13 bases between them. The CDR3 protein is CASTPTGITGELFF. CDR3 coding DNA: TGTGCCAGCACGCCCACAGGGATCACCGGGGAGCTGTTTTTT.

This clonotype was found a few times. This rearrangement joins TRBV7-3 to TRBJ2-1, with D possibly matching TRBD2 (5 bases). Germline V gene sequence: CDR1 SGHTA, CDR2 FQGTGA. Trimming removed 5 bases at V and 2 bases at J, with 13 bases between. There are 15 residues in the CDR3. CDR3 region: CASSPRGGPYNEQFF. The CDR3 nucleotides read TGTGCCAGCAGCCCCCGAGGAGGACCCTACAATGAGCAGTTCTTC. The entire variable domain, with the rest obtained from reference TRBV7-3 and TRBJ2-1, is as follows: GAGVSQTPSNKVTEKGKYVELRCDPISGHTALYWYRQSLGQGPEFLIYFQGTGAADDSGLPNDRFFAVRPEGSVSTLKIQRTERGDSAVYLCASSPRGGPYNEQFFGPGTRLTVL.

This clonotype was seen a handful of times. The V call is TRBV7-2, the J call TRBJ2-7; the D call may be TRBD1 or TRBD2 (6 bases each). CDR1 is SGHTA and CDR2 is FQGNSA in the germline V gene. CDR3 size: 15 residues. V shed 5 bases and J shed 2 bases, with 16 bases lying between them. In nucleotides, the CDR3 is TGTGCCAGCAGCCCCCCGAGGGGGAGGACCTACGAGCAGTACTTC. This gives the protein CASSPPRGRTYEQYF. Variable domain in full (rest from reference TRBV7-2 and TRBJ2-7): GAGVSQSPSNKVTEKGKDVELRCDPISGHTALYWYRQSLGQGLEFLIYFQGNSAPDKSGLPSDRFSAERTGGSVSTLTIQRTQQEDSAVYLCASSPPRGRTYEQYFGPGTRLTVT.